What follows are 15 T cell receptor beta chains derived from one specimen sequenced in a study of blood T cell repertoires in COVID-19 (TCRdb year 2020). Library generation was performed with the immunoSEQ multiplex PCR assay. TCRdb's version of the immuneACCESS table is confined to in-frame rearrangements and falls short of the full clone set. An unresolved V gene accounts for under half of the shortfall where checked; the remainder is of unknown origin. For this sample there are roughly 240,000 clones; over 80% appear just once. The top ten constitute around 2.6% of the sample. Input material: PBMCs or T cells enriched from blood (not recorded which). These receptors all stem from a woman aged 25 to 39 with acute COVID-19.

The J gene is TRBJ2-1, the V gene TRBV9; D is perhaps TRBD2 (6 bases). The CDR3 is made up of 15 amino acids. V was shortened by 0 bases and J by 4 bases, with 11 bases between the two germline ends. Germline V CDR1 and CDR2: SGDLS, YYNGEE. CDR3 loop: CASSVGAGRYNEQFF. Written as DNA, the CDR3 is TGTGCCAGCAGCGTAGGGGCGGGGAGATACAATGAGCAGTTCTTC.

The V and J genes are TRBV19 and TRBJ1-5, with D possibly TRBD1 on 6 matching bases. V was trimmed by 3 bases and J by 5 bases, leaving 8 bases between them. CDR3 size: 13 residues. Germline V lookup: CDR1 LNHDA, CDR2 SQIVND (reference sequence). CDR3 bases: TGTGCCAGTAGTATCCGGACAGATCAGCCCCAGCATTTT. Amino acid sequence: CASSIRTDQPQHF.

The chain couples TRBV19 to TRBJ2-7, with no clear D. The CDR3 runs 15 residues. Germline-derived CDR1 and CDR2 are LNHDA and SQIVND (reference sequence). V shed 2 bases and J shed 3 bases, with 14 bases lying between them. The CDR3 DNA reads TGTGCCAGTAGTATACGAGGTAGCCTGAACTACGAGCAGTACTTC. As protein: CASSIRGSLNYEQYF.

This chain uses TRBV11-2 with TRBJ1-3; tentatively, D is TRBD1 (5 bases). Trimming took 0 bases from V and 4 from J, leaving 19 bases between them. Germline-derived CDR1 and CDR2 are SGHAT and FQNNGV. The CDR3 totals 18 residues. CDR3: CASSLDRMGGSTGNTIYF. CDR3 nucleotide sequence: TGTGCCAGCAGCTTAGATCGGATGGGGGGAAGTACGGGAAACACCATATATTTT.

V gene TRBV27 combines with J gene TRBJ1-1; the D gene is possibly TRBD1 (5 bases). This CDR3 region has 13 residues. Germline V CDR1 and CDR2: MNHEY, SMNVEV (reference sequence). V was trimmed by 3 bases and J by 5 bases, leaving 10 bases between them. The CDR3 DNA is TGTGCCAGCAGTTTTAGGTCAGGGACTGAAGCTTTCTTT. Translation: CASSFRSGTEAFF.

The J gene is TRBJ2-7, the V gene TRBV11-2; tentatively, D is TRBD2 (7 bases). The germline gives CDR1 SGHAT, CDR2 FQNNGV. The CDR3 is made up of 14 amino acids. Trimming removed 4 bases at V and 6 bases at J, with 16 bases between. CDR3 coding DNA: TGTGCCAGCAGCTCCTCCGGGGGGCTCGGCGAGCAGTACTTC. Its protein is CASSSSGGLGEQYF.

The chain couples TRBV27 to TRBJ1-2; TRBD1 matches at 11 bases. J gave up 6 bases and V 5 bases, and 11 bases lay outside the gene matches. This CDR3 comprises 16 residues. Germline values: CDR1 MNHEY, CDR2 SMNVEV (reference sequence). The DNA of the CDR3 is TGTGCCAGCAGTCCCGGGACAGGGGGGTCTATCGATGGCTACACCTTC. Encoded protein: CASSPGTGGSIDGYTF.

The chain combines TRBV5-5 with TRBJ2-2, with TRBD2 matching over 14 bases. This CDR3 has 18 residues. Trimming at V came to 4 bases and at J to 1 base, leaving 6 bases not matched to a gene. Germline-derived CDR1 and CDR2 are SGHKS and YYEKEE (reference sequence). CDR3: CASSPRTSGGRNTGELFF. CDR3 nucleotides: TGTGCCAGCAGCCCGAGGACTAGCGGGGGGAGGAACACCGGGGAGCTGTTTTTT.

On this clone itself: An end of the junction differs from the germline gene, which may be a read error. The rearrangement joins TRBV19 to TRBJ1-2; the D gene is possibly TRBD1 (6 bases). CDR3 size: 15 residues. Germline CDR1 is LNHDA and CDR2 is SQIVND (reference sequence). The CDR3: CASSIDSDSMGGYTF. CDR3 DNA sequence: TGTGCCAGCAGTATAGATTCGGACAGCATGGGGGGCTACACCTTC.

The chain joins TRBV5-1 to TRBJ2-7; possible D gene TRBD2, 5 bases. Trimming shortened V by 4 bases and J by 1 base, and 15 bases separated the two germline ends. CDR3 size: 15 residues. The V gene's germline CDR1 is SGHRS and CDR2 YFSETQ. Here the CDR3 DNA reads TGCGCCAGCAGCGCCTCGCGGGCAGGTTCCTACGAGCAGTACTTC. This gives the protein CASSASRAGSYEQYF.

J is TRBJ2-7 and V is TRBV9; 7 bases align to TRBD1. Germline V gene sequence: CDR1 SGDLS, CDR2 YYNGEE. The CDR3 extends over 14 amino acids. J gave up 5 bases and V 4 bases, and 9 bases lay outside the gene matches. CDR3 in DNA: TGTGCCAGCAGCCCAAGACAGGGAATCCACGAGCAGTACTTC. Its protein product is CASSPRQGIHEQYF.

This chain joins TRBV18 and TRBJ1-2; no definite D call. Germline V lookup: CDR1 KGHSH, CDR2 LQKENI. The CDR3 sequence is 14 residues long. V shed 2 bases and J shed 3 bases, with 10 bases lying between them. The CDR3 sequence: CASSPGRNDYGYTF. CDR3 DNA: TGTGCCAGCTCACCAGGCCGAAACGACTATGGCTACACCTTC.

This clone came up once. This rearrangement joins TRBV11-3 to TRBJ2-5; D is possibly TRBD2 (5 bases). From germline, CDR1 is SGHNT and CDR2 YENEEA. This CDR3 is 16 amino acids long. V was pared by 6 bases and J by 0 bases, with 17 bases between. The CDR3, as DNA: TGTGCCAGCAGTGTGGGAGCAACTAAGTACCAAGAGACCCAGTACTTC. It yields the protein CASSVGATKYQETQYF.

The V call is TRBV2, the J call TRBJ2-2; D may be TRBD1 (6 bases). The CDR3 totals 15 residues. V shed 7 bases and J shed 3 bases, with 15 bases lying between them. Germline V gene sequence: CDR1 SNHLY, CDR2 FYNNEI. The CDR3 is CASTKTGVDTGELFF. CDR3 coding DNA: TGTGCCAGCACCAAGACAGGAGTTGACACCGGGGAGCTGTTTTTT.

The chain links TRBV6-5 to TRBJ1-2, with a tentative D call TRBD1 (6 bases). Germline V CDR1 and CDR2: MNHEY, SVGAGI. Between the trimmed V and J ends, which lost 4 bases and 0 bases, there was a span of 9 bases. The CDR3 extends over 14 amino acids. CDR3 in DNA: TGTGCCAGCAGTTTTCGACAGGCTAACTATGGCTACACCTTC. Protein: CASSFRQANYGYTF.